Listed below are T cell receptor beta chains from one sample, sequenced in a study of T cell responses to AZD1222 COVID-19 vaccine. The table came from immunoSEQ multiplex PCR; TCRdb's copy has only in-frame clones and leaves some out. The table lists 66,000 or so clones, about 90% of them singletons. The input for sequencing was peripheral blood, taken on day 0 of AZD1222 vaccination. Source of these receptors: an adult in good health. CDR3s include the opening cysteine and the closing phenylalanine or tryptophan. Fields, in order: J gene, V gene, CDR3 length, clone size, CDR3 protein. Clone size is given for some rows only: seen once, a few or many times, or a class if the clone is expanded.

TRBJ2-7 TRBV5-1 15 . CASTREGSNPYEQYF
TRBJ1-1 TRBV29-1 14 . CSVAPPPLSTEAFF
TRBJ2-5 TRBV19 14 . CASRRTGVQETQYF
TRBJ1-2 TRBV30 12 once CAWSLGNYGYTF
TRBJ1-1 TRBV27 15 . CASSLSWTGGTEAFF
TRBJ1-3 TRBV6-1 15 . CASSEALAAGNTIYF
TRBJ1-6 TRBV28 18 . CASSLGTGGLSYNSPLHF
TRBJ1-1 TRBV29-1 13 . CSVEVSQNTEAFF
TRBJ1-4 TRBV7-6 15 . CASSLGPANNEKLFF
TRBJ2-1 TRBV5-1 16 . CASSPGTSGPYNEQFF
TRBJ1-6 TRBV27 15 . CASSNGVGARSPLHF
TRBJ1-4 TRBV11-3 12 . CASSLVNEKLFF
TRBJ2-3 TRBV5-5 16 . CASSLVRVLNTDTQYF
TRBJ1-4 TRBV7-9 14 . CASSRQGADEKLFF
TRBJ2-7 TRBV6-5 15 few CASSSSGTGAYEQYF
TRBJ1-1 TRBV7-9 14 once CASSEGLANTEAFF
TRBJ1-1 TRBV20-1 13 . CSASTALNTEAFF
TRBJ1-4 TRBV5-5 14 . CASSLDVGGPELFF
TRBJ1-6 TRBV11-2 13 . CASSLVVNSPLHF
TRBJ2-3 TRBV7-6 15 few CASSLGGTSFDTQYF
TRBJ1-2 TRBV27 15 . CASRPGTGESYGYTF
TRBJ2-5 TRBV6-1 13 . CASSDLGTETQYF
TRBJ1-2 TRBV5-4 14 . CASSLNTGGDGYTF
TRBJ1-2 TRBV5-8 15 . CASSLAGARNYGYTF
TRBJ1-1 TRBV12-5 13 . CASGLGGNTEAFF
TRBJ2-1 TRBV30 13 . CAWRESGRNEQFF